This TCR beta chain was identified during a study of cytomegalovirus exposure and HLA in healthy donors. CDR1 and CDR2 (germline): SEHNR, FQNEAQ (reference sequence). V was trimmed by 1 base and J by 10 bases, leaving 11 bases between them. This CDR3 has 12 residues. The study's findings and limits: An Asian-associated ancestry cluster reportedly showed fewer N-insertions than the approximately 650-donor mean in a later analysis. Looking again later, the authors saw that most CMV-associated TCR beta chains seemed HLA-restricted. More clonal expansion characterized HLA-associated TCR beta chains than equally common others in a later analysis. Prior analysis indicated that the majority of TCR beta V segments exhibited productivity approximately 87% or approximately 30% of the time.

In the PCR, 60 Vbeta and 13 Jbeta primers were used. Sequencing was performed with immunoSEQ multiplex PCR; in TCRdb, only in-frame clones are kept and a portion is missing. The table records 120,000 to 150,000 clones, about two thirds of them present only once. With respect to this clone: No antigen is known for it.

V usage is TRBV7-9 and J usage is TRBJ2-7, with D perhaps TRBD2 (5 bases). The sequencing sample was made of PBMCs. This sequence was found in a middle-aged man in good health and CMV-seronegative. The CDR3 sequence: CASSLGWGVQYF. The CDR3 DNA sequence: TGTGCCAGCAGCTTAGGGTGGGGAGTCCAGTACTTC.